This TCR beta chain was identified during a study of OX40 agonist ivuxolimab in advanced cancers. The protocol was immunoSEQ multiplex PCR, while the TCRdb copy is restricted to in-frame clones and leaves out a portion. The sample lists roughly 82,000 clones; roughly 90% were seen once. Germline CDR1 SGDLS, CDR2 YYNGEE. V lost 0 bases to trimming and J lost 6 bases, with 6 bases between them. The length of the CDR3 is 13 residues. The clonotype comes from an adult with an advanced solid tumor such as melanoma, head and neck, liver or kidney cancer. The sequences come from CD4+ or CD8+ T cells sorted from blood, collected in a trial of the OX40 agonist ivuxolimab. This chain connects TRBV9 to TRBJ2-2; D is unclear. CDR3 residues: CASSVGVAGELFF. As DNA, the CDR3 is TGTGCCAGCAGCGTAGGGGTGGCCGGGGAGCTGTTTTTT.